In this sample, the clone carrying this T cell receptor beta chain turned up a few times. This entry belongs to a study of human T cells and chemical hapten exposure. Described time point: pre-sensitization, week 0. The treatment is: therapeutic diphenylcyclopropenone sensitization with weekly scalp DPC. TCRdb re-called the RACE reads with MiXCR, one entry per CDR3 protein. The sample includes under 200,000 distinct CDR3 sequences, 25% to 35% seen only once; the top ten take roughly 3%. Trimming shortened V by 5 bases and J by 3 bases, and 17 bases separated the two germline ends. CDR1 and CDR2 from the germline V gene are PRHDT and FYEKMQ (reference sequence). This CDR3 region has 17 residues.

The specimen was whole blood, collected in connection with sensitization to the hapten diphenylcyclopropenone (DPC). The receptor was isolated from a woman between 25 and 40 years old with alopecia areata. Some clones in this sample may be carry-over from other donors' samples. The chain recombines TRBV13 with TRBJ1-6, with D maybe TRBD1 (5 bases). DNA for the CDR3: TGTGCCAGCAGCCTCACAGAAAGAGACAGCTATAATTCACCCCTCCACTTT. The encoded protein is CASSLTERDSYNSPLHF.